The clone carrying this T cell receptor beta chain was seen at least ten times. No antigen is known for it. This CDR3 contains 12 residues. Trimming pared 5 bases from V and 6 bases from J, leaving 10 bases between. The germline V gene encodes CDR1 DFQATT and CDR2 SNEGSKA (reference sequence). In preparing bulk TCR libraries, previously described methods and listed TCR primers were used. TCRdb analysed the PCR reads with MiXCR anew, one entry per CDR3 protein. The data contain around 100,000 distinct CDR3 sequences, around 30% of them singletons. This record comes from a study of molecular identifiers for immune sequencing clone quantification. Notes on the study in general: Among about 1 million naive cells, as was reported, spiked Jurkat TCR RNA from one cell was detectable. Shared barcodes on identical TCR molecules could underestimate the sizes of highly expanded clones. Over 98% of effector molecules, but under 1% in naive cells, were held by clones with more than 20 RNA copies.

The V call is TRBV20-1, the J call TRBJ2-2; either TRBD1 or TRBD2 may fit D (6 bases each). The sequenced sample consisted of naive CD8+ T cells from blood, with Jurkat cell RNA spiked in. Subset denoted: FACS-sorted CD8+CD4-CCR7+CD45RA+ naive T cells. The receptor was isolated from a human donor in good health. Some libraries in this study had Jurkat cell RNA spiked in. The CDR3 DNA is TGCAGTGCTGAGGGGGGACCCGGGGAGCTGTTTTTT. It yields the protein CSAEGGPGELFF.